This TCR beta chain was obtained from a study of radiation and T cells in renal cell carcinoma. Findings and limits, study-wide: Pretreatment tumor biopsies were lacking, so baseline clonotypes are unknown. Top tumor clonotypes rose in blood 2 weeks post-radiation, then contracted.

Documented time point: blood 2 weeks post-SBRT. Treatment meaning: 15 Gy SBRT to primary tumor, nephrectomy 4 weeks later. Blood was sampled at baseline, 2 weeks and 4 weeks after SBRT. Clear cell pathology was present in this patient's renal cell carcinoma. Concerning this clone itself: Its antigen is not identified.

Clones were sequenced by immunoSEQ multiplex PCR, and TCRdb holds only the in-frame ones, with some missing. The profile shows 70,000 to 80,000 clones, 86% of them singletons. This CDR3 spans 13 amino acids. CDR1 is SGHTA and CDR2 is FQGNSA in the germline V gene. Between the trimmed V and J ends, which lost 1 base and 3 bases, there was a span of 5 bases. Sequenced material: blood, taken from a patient whose treatment included radiotherapy and nephrectomy. The source is a woman between 50 and 59 years old with renal cell carcinoma. This sequence joins TRBV7-2 and TRBJ2-3; a weak D match, TRBD1 (5 bases). The CDR3 spells CASSLEGTDTQYF. In DNA, the CDR3 is TGTGCCAGCAGCTTAGAGGGGACAGATACGCAGTATTTT.